The sequence of this TCR beta chain was determined in a study of blood T cell repertoires in COVID-19. Study-level information: Sites across the United States, Italy and Spain contributed samples from acute and convalescent COVID-19.

Under the authors' procedure: Estimates of nucleated cell counts were drawn from the amplification of reference gene primers. Some clones are missing from TCRdb's copy, which holds only in-frame ones; the method was immunoSEQ multiplex PCR. V, J and clone size were drawn from that table, and D and trimming were deduced from the DNA. The data contain about 280,000 clones, roughly 80% of them singletons. V dropped 4 bases and J dropped 4; count of bases not matched to a gene: 6. There are 15 residues in the CDR3. From germline, CDR1 is SGHTS and CDR2 YDEGEE. Cohort assignment relied on participant-reported clinical history. Exposed enrollees had met someone with a PCR-confirmed or clinician-diagnosed COVID-19 case at some point within the 2 weeks before study entry.

V gene TRBV5-8 combines with J gene TRBJ1-2; TRBD1 matches 11 bases. The sample was PBMCs or T cells enriched from blood (not recorded which). This receptor was identified in a man between 40 and 49 years old who had been exposed to COVID-19. The CDR3 sequence: CASSPGDRGGYGYTF. The CDR3 DNA follows: TGTGCCAGCAGCCCGGGGGACAGGGGGGGCTATGGCTACACCTTC.